This is a list of T cell receptor beta chains from one sample in a study of TIL therapy for anti-PD-1-resistant metastatic lung cancer. Only in-frame clones appear in the TCRdb table, and some are missing; sequencing was by immunoSEQ multiplex PCR. There are about 59,000 clones in the sample; about 70% occur only once, and 1.5% to 2% lies in the top ten. This material consisted of blood, taken at baseline. Receptors were obtained from a person between 25 and 80 years old with non-small cell lung cancer. Both conserved end residues are part of each CDR3.

TRBV18 CASSHPGLAGSGELFF
TRBV7-9 CASSQGVAATDTQYF
TRBV6-6 CASSFRDASYEQYF
TRBV30 CAWSRESYEQYF
TRBV7-6 CASSLFSGSAPYNEQFF
TRBV7-6 CASSLVGGAGQPQHF
TRBV27 CASSLRGLTYYEQYF
TRBV2 CATLGPRFFDEQFF
TRBV6-5 CASTSQKNSPLHF
TRBV11-3 CASSLGTGVNTGELFF
TRBV28 CASSSSNYEQYF
TRBV21-1 CASSKDMAPHRDEQYF
TRBV5-4 CASSPGQAPLHEQYF
TRBV6-1 CASSELAQFETQYF
TRBV9 CASSVSQETQYF
TRBV29-1 CSAQGDGYGYTF
TRBV12-2 CASRLGLLAGEIPDTQYF
TRBV2 CASSDLGQGGDTQYF
TRBV7-6 CASSLDSGGQPQHF
TRBV7-6 CASSLAGGGVVINTEAFF
TRBV29-1 CSVVFSSEKLFF
TRBV9 CASSPHGSYNQPQHF
TRBV11-3 CASSLGPDMNTEAFF
TRBV7-9 CASSYRTGGPYEQYF
TRBV29-1 CSASQGMSNQPQHF
TRBV6-6 CASSYDPWGTEAFF
TRBV5-5 CASSLAALAGQPQHF
TRBV28 CASSWIPSSGMSSYNEQFF
TRBV4-2 CASSREWNEQFF
TRBV7-2 CASSFVRDEQFF
TRBV5-1 CASSLLAGEETQYF
TRBV7-2 CASSLWQGSEAFF
TRBV18 CASSPSSSLRDNEQFF